This T cell receptor (beta chain) is drawn from a study of T-cell memory formation after mild COVID-19. This clonotype was found many times. No antigen is known for it. Trimming took 4 bases from V and 6 from J; bases not matched to a gene: 10. The germline gives CDR1 SGHRS, CDR2 YFSETQ. This CDR3 spans 16 amino acids. Study-level points and caveats: Largely, contracting CD4+ clones fell within CM and EM, and contracting CD8+ clones within EMRA.

TCRdb passed the 5' RACE reads through MiXCR, listing each CDR3 protein once. The sample yields around 180,000 distinct CDR3 sequences, approximately 18% seen once. The TCR sequence derives from a man between 18 and 35 years old who had mild COVID-19 (a few samples of this study predate the infection). Cell type and time point are not known. The chain couples TRBV5-1 to TRBJ2-1; 10 bases match TRBD2. What was sequenced was PBMCs or a T cell subset sorted from them (not recorded which). DNA for the CDR3: TGCGCCAGCAGCCGCGGGTTAGCGGGGGGCCTCAATGAGCAGTTCTTC. Translated: CASSRGLAGGLNEQFF.